This entry features one T cell receptor beta chain sequence. This clonotype was found many times. Its antigen is not yet known. Base qualities are missing; no much larger clone stands one base away. This entry comes from a study of naive and memory T cell subsets (dated by TCRdb to 2016 to 2017). At the level of the whole study: The figure summarizing these samples reported ten or so blood donors, 7 tuberculin skin test biopsies and 3 saline control biopsies. Usually PCR2 was run as a SYBR Green qPCR and stopped at a set threshold, although low-input samples could use end-point PCR (approximately 6 cycles) instead. What the research found in general, with its limitations: The RNA-based method was acknowledged as potentially sensitive to TCR transcript changes with T cell activation and differentiation.

Libraries were constructed by 5' RACE. The ligated cDNA was amplified in four rounds of PCR with nested alpha and beta constant region primers together with the SP2 primer. TCR RNA was reverse transcribed with SuperScript IV using alpha and beta constant region primers for the blood and skin samples. An oligonucleotide carrying the Illumina SP2 primer and a UMI was ligated to the 3' end of the cDNA by means of T4 RNA ligase 1. The 12-nucleotide UMI was composed of two random hexamers separated by an eight-base spacer, which was included to prevent hairpin formation. From the second PCR onward, TCR alpha and beta chain libraries were processed separately and dual indexed for multiplexing. After pooling, the indexed libraries were analyzed by capillary electrophoresis and sequenced on either an Illumina MiSeq or NextSeq. PhiX DNA at roughly 5-8% was spiked into libraries to increase base diversity and improve cluster recognition. The published analysis was carried out like this. UMIs were extracted from read 2 by Demultiplexor and combined with the TCR sequence from read 1, and reads were split according to sample indices. Decombinator identified V and J genes and V-J junctions and gave each TCR a five-part identifier that included V and J deletions. UMIs were used by Collapsinator to correct sequencing errors and PCR amplification heterogeneity, so that a UMI-based abundance was obtained for each TCR. Identifiers were converted to nucleotide sequence by CDR3Translator and translated to amino acids, and CDR3 regions were extracted on the basis of terminal motifs. Error-corrected alpha and beta TCR counts from blood and skin were compared after normalization to input RNA amount. TCRdb trimmed the raw reads at Q25, called clones with MiXCR and kept productive beta chains. When rows share a CDR3 protein, they turn into one entry using the most common DNA and genes. These V and J calls are TCRdb output, not the study's own analysis. For this sample there are 55,000 to 70,000 distinct CDR3 sequences; roughly 6.7% appear just once. In total, the top ten clones hold around 9.7% of the sample.

The study described a robust, sensitive protocol for amplifying, sequencing and analyzing TCRs, using 3' ligation of a UMI-containing oligonucleotide to TCR cDNA. For whole blood analysis, 2.5 ml of peripheral blood was collected from healthy adult volunteers into Tempus tubes, and RNA was extracted following the manufacturer's instructions. Before reverse transcription, total RNA that had not been cell sorted was treated with RQ1 DNase, with a target input of roughly 1 to 1,100 ng. To check how robust the pipeline was in samples where T cells make up a minority population, libraries were built from skin biopsies and whole blood. The receptor's source is a male donor in good health.

The CDR3 corresponds to CASSIGLAEETQYF. The bases are TGCGCCAGCAGCATAGGACTAGCGGAAGAGACCCAGTACTTC. In this chain, TRBV5-1 is recombined with TRBJ2-5; TRBD2 matches 10 bases in the middle. Measured from the cysteine to the phenylalanine, the CDR3 is 14 residues long. CDR3 DNA only is kept here, 42 bases in frame from base 1. The germline V and J ends show losses of 4 bases and 3 bases respectively, and no gene match explains 3 bases of the junction. Via the germline V gene, CDR1 is SGHRS and CDR2 YFSETQ.